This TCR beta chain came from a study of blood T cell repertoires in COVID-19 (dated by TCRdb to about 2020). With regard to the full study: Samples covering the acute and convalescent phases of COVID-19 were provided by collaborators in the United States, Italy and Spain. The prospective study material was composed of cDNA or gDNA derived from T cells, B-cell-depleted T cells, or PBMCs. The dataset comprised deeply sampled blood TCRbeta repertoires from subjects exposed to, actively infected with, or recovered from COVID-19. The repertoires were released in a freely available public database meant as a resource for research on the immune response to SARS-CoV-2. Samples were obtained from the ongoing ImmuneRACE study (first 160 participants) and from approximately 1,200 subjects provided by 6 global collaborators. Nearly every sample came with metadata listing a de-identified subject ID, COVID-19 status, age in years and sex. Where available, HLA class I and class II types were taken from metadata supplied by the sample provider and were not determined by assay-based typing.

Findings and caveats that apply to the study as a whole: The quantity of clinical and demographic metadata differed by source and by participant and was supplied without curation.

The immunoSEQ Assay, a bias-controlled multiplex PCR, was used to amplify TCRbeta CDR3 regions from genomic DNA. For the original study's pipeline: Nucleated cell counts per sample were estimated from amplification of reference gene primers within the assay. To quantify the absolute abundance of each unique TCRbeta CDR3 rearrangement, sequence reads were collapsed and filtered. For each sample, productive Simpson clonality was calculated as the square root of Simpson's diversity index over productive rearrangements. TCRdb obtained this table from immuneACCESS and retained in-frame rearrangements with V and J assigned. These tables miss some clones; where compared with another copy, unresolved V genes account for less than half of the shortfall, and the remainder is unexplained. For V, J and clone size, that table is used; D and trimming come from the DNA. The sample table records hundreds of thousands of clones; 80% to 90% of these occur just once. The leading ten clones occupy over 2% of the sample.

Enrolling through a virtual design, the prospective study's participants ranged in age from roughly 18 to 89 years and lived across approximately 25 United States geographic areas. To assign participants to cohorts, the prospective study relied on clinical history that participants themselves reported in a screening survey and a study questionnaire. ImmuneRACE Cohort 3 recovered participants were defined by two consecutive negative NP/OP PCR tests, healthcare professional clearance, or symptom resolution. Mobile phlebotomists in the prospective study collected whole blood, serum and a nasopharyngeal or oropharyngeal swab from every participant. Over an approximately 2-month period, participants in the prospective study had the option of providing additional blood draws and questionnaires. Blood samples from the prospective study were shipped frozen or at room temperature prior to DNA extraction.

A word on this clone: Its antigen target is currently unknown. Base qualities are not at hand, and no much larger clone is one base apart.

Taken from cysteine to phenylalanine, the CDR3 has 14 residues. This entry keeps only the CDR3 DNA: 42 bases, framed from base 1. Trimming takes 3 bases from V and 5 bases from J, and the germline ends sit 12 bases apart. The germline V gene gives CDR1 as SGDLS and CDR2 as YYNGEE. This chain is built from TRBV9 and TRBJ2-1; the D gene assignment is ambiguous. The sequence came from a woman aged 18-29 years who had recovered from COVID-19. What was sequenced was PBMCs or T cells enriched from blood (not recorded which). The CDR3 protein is CASSDKKSDNEQFF. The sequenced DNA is TGTGCCAGCAGCGATAAGAAATCGGACAATGAGCAGTTCTTC. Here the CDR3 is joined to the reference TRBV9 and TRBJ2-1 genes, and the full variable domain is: DSGVTQTPKHLITATGQRVTLRCSPRSGDLSVYWYQQSLDQGLQFLIQYYNGEERAKGNILERFSAQQFPDLHSELNLSSLELGDSALYFCASSDKKSDNEQFFGPGTRLTVL.